Included here is one T cell receptor beta chain sequence, with context. Its antigen is undetermined. Vbeta (60) and Jbeta (13) primers were used in the PCR. Here immunoSEQ multiplex PCR was the method, and the copy in TCRdb shows in-frame clones only, minus some. The table lists approximately 240,000 clones, around 88% of them singletons. The CDR3 has 16 residues. CDR1 LGHNA and CDR2 YSLEER come from the germline V gene. V dropped 0 bases and J dropped 9 bases, with 20 bases sitting between them. The sample belongs to a study of cytomegalovirus exposure and HLA in healthy donors. Whole-study findings and limits: Exclusion applied to some V segments, including TRBV6-2 and TRBV6-3, as they were indistinguishable. Researchers reported in a later analysis that common viral pathogens appeared linked to several top clusters. Reportedly, TCR beta sequences accurately predicted HLA-A and HLA-B alleles in most subjects. Further analysis, carried out later, found HLA-associated TCR beta chains more clonally expanded than equally common other chains.

The chain carries TRBV4-3 and TRBJ1-2; D is ambiguous. The sequencing input was PBMCs. The sequence was collected from a woman between 18 and 29 years old in good health and CMV-seronegative. The chain's CDR3 is CASSQDLQARFGRYTF. In nucleotides, the CDR3 is TGCGCCAGCAGCCAAGATCTTCAGGCACGGTTTGGTCGCTACACCTTC.